These 21 T cell receptor beta chains were all obtained from the same sample, sequenced in a study of OX40 agonist ivuxolimab in advanced cancers. Some clones are missing from TCRdb's copy, which holds only in-frame ones; the method was immunoSEQ multiplex PCR. The table has about 73,000 clones, approximately 79% seen once; the top ten hold about 2.4%. Specimen: CD4+ or CD8+ T cells sorted from blood, collected in a trial of the OX40 agonist ivuxolimab. The receptor source for this set is an adult with an advanced solid tumor such as melanoma, head and neck, liver or kidney cancer.

The chain uses TRBV7-9 and TRBJ2-1, with TRBD2 identical over 11 bases. The CDR3 has 17 residues. The germline CDR1 and CDR2 sequences are SEHNR and FQNEAQ (reference sequence). After removal of 2 bases from V and 7 bases from J, the junction contained 10 bases not matched to a gene. CDR3: CASSLPLASGGLNEQFF. As DNA, the CDR3 is TGTGCCAGCAGCTTACCCCTCGCTAGCGGGGGGTTGAATGAGCAGTTCTTC.

This clone was counted only a few times. V usage is TRBV19 and J usage is TRBJ2-1; 10 nucleotides match TRBD1. This CDR3 has 14 residues. Losses at the gene ends were 6 bases for V and 3 bases for J; bases not matched to a gene: 2. Germline V gene sequence: CDR1 LNHDA, CDR2 SQIVND (reference sequence). The CDR3 reads CASSRDRGYNEQFF. Written as DNA, the CDR3 is TGTGCCAGTAGCCGGGACAGGGGCTACAATGAGCAGTTCTTC.

The chain uses TRBV7-9 and TRBJ1-1; D not certain. CDR1 is SEHNR, CDR2 FQNEAQ, per germline (reference sequence). Trimming pared 5 bases from V and 1 base from J, leaving 11 bases between. This CDR3 has 14 residues. The CDR3 coding sequence is TGTGCCAGCAGCCGAAGGGCCACGAACACTGAAGCTTTCTTT. Protein sequence: CASSRRATNTEAFF. Full variable domain (rest looked up from reference TRBV7-9 and TRBJ1-1): DTGVSQNPRHKITKRGQNVTFRCDPISEHNRLYWYRQTLGQGPEFLTYFQNEAQLEKSRLLSDRFSAERPKGSFSTLEIQRTEQGDSAMYLCASSRRATNTEAFFGQGTRLTVV.

V and J are TRBV9 and TRBJ2-7; the match to TRBD2 covers 8 bases. The V and J ends lost 3 bases and 2 bases, in that order; junction bases with no gene match: 4. Germline-derived CDR1 and CDR2 are SGDLS and YYNGEE. This CDR3 is 14 amino acids long. In DNA form, the CDR3 reads TGTGCCAGCAGCGCCAGGACTAGCACCTACGAGCAGTACTTC. Translated: CASSARTSTYEQYF. Looking up the rest from reference TRBV9 and TRBJ2-7 gives the full variable domain: DSGVTQTPKHLITATGQRVTLRCSPRSGDLSVYWYQQSLDQGLQFLIQYYNGEERAKGNILERFSAQQFPDLHSELNLSSLELGDSALYFCASSARTSTYEQYFGPGTRLTVT.

The rearrangement links TRBV7-9 to TRBJ1-2; 8 nucleotides agree with TRBD1. CDR3 size: 14 residues. CDR1 is SEHNR and CDR2 is FQNEAQ in the germline V gene (reference sequence). The V gene end was trimmed by 1 base and the J gene end by 4 bases; junction bases not matched to a gene: 2. The DNA for the CDR3 is TGTGCCAGCAGCTTAGAGGGACAGGCCTATGGCTACACCTTC. Its protein is CASSLEGQAYGYTF.

The chain is built from TRBV30 and TRBJ2-3; TRBD2 aligns across 10 bases. Losses at the gene ends were 2 bases for V and 4 bases for J; bases not matched to a gene: 6. Looked up from germline, CDR1 is GTSNPN and CDR2 is SVGIG (reference sequence). The CDR3 has 15 amino acids. CDR3 coding DNA: TGTGCCTGGAGTTTACTAGCGGGGTTCTCAGATACGCAGTATTTT. Translated, it gives CAWSLLAGFSDTQYF.

The rearrangement joins TRBV19 to TRBJ2-3; no clear D. V was shortened by 2 bases and J by 5 bases, with 14 bases between the two germline ends. Germline CDR1 is LNHDA and CDR2 is SQIVND (reference sequence). The CDR3 is 15 amino acids. The DNA of the CDR3 is TGTGCCAGTAGTATACGACCGTCAATCCGAGATACGCAGTATTTT. This sequence encodes CASSIRPSIRDTQYF.

V gene TRBV19 combines with J gene TRBJ1-5; 7 nucleotides match TRBD1. J gave up 0 bases and V 5 bases, and 4 bases lay outside the gene matches. The CDR3 has 15 residues. CDR1 and CDR2 (germline): LNHDA, SQIVND (reference sequence). CDR3 amino acids: CASSSRGDSNQPQHF. For the CDR3, the DNA is TGTGCCAGTAGTTCCAGGGGGGATAGCAATCAGCCCCAGCATTTT.

The gene calls are TRBV6-1 and TRBJ1-6; D ambiguous. Germline V gene lookup returns CDR1 MNHNS and CDR2 SASEGT. This CDR3 is built from 15 residues. Trimming cost V 3 bases and J 9 bases, with 15 bases left between them. The CDR3 loop reads CASSEIGSQSSPLHF. In nucleotides, the CDR3 is TGTGCCAGCAGTGAGATAGGCTCCCAGAGTTCACCCCTCCACTTT.

By share, this clone counts as medium-sized. The chain links TRBV18 to TRBJ1-1; 9 bases are shared with TRBD1. This CDR3 spans 14 amino acids. V lost 2 bases and J lost 3; bases outside the gene matches: 1. Germline CDR1 reads KGHSH; CDR2 reads LQKENI. CDR3 nucleotide sequence: TGTGCCAGCTCACCAAGGGACAGGGACACTGAAGCTTTCTTT. It yields the protein CASSPRDRDTEAFF.

The chain carries TRBV10-3 and TRBJ2-7; TRBD1 agrees at 9 bases. The V and J ends lost 10 bases and 0 bases, in that order; junction bases with no gene match: 10. The CDR3 totals 15 residues. Germline CDR1 ENHRY, CDR2 SYGVKD. Here the CDR3 DNA reads TGTGCCACCAGAGCCACAGGGGGCGACTCCTACGAGCAGTACTTC. Translating gives CATRATGGDSYEQYF.

CDR3 residues: CASSQEMTSGRAGANVLTF. CDR3 DNA sequence: TGCGCCAGCAGCCAAGAGATGACTAGCGGGAGGGCTGGGGCCAACGTCCTGACTTTC. The chain uses TRBV4-1 and TRBJ2-6, with 14 bases matching TRBD2. Trimming removed 0 bases from V and 2 bases from J; junction bases left unmatched: 3. CDR1 and CDR2 (germline): MGHRA, YSYEKL. The CDR3 totals 19 residues.

This chain links TRBV13 with TRBJ1-6; D gene unclear. The germline gives CDR1 PRHDT, CDR2 FYEKMQ (reference sequence). This CDR3 has 14 amino acids. V lost 6 bases to trimming and J lost 6 bases, with 12 bases between them. This CDR3 is CASSEPTRNSPLHF. CDR3 in DNA: TGTGCCAGCAGTGAACCAACTCGTAATTCACCCCTCCACTTT.

This chain links TRBV9 with TRBJ2-3; 8 bases match TRBD2. Germline trimming cut 0 bases from V and 4 bases from J; bases unmatched to any gene: 13. The germline V gene has CDR1 SGDLS and CDR2 YYNGEE. The CDR3 contains 18 residues. The DNA of the CDR3 is TGTGCCAGCAGCGTAGCTGATGTTTGGCGGGAGGCTCCAGATACGCAGTATTTT. This codes for CASSVADVWREAPDTQYF.

The DNA of the CDR3 is TGCGCCAGCAGCTTGGGGCAGGGGGCGGATGGCTACACCTTC. Protein sequence: CASSLGQGADGYTF. The gene calls are TRBV5-1 and TRBJ1-2, with 8 nucleotides matching TRBD1. CDR1 is SGHRS and CDR2 is YFSETQ in the germline V gene. V trimming: 0 bases; J trimming: 6 bases; junction bases outside the gene matches: 4. The CDR3 is 14 amino acids.

This chain uses TRBV5-6 with TRBJ2-1; 10 bases map to TRBD2. Trimming cost V 1 base and J 8 bases; bases outside gene matches: 12. This CDR3 has 17 amino acids. CDR1 and CDR2 (germline): SGHDT, YYEEEE. The CDR3 spells CASSLLRSSGGSDEQFF. CDR3 in DNA: TGTGCCAGCAGCTTGTTACGGTCTAGCGGGGGTTCTGATGAGCAGTTCTTC. Full variable domain (rest looked up from reference TRBV5-6 and TRBJ2-1): DAGVTQSPTHLIKTRGQQVTLRCSPKSGHDTVSWYQQALGQGPQFIFQYYEEEERQRGNFPDRFSGHQFPNYSSELNVNALLLGDSALYLCASSLLRSSGGSDEQFFGPGTRLTVL.

The table lists this clone with a count of one. The chain uses TRBV2 and TRBJ1-2; no definite D call. The CDR3 runs 13 residues. CDR1 and CDR2 (germline): SNHLY, FYNNEI. V shed 6 bases and J shed 6 bases, with 14 bases lying between them. The CDR3 sequence is CASRLGGWDGYTF. CDR3 nucleotides: TGTGCCAGCAGGTTGGGAGGGTGGGATGGCTACACCTTC.

As DNA, the CDR3 is TGTGCCAGTAACGCAGGGACAATGAACACTGAAGCTTTCTTT. It yields the protein CASNAGTMNTEAFF. V is TRBV19 and J is TRBJ1-1; D might be TRBD1 (6 bases). V was pared by 7 bases and J by 0 bases, with 12 bases between. CDR1 and CDR2 (germline): LNHDA, SQIVND (reference sequence). The CDR3 consists of 14 residues.

The V gene is TRBV19, the J gene TRBJ1-4; TRBD1 agrees at 7 bases. The J segment lost 2 bases and the V segment lost 3 bases, leaving 6 bases of the junction unmatched. Germline lookup yields CDR1 LNHDA and CDR2 SQIVND (reference sequence). The CDR3 is made up of 16 amino acids. DNA for the CDR3: TGTGCCAGTAGTATTGGAGGGGGCTGGACTAATGAAAAACTGTTTTTT. This gives the protein CASSIGGGWTNEKLFF.

This sequence joins TRBV10-3 and TRBJ1-1, with 7 bases matching TRBD1. Germline V gene data show CDR1 as ENHRY and CDR2 as SYGVKD. The CDR3 is 16 amino acids. This CDR3 is CATTGQGGSLNTEAFF. The CDR3 DNA is TGTGCTACAACGGGGCAGGGGGGCAGTCTGAACACTGAAGCTTTCTTT.

The genes are TRBV7-2 and TRBJ2-7; D is ambiguous. Germline CDR1 is SGHTA and CDR2 is FQGNSA. Trimming removed 1 base from V and 0 bases from J, with 13 bases in between. This CDR3 is built from 16 residues. This CDR3 reads CASSLEGTKSSYEQYF. The DNA of the CDR3 is TGTGCCAGCAGCTTAGAGGGAACCAAGAGCTCCTACGAGCAGTACTTC.